The text below deals with one T cell receptor beta chain. No antigen is known for it. Germline CDR1 is SNHLY and CDR2 is FYNNEI. Trimming removed 6 bases at V and 8 bases at J, with 19 bases between. There are 14 residues in the CDR3. Assay used: immunoSEQ multiplex PCR; TCRdb lists only in-frame clones, some missing. This sample carries 100,000 to 140,000 clones, roughly 90% of them seen once, and the ten largest clones take less than 0.8%. The record originates from a study of graft-versus-host responses after intestinal transplantation. Study at large: In this cohort, recipients had multivisceral, liver-intestinal, or isolated intestinal transplants. Anti-thymocyte globulin was used for induction in all recipients, who then took tacrolimus and steroids for approximately 3 years. Whole-study findings and limits: GvH clones were identified in recipient marrow, with some first appearing in ileum or blood.

This rearrangement joins TRBV2 to TRBJ1-1; no definite D call. The sequencing here drew on unstimulated CD4+ T cells sorted from spleen or lymph node cells, taken before transplant. The receptor was derived from a human donor who was the organ donor for an intestinal transplant. The chain's CDR3 is CASRSFTEVGEAFF. The CDR3 nucleotides are TGTGCCAGCAGATCATTTACAGAAGTGGGAGAAGCTTTCTTT.